The rows below give T cell receptor beta chains drawn from one sample of a study of human T cells and chemical hapten exposure. TCRdb ran MiXCR on the RACE reads and lists one entry per CDR3 protein. The sample records over 45,000 distinct CDR3 sequences, around 4% being singletons. The sequencing sample was made of whole blood. These receptor sequences come from a female donor in good health. Some clones in this sample may be carry-over from other donors' samples. Both conserved end residues are part of each CDR3. A D gene is named only where the DNA matches it firmly. A row's size may be missing; if present it is once, few, many or a size class.

J	D	V	size	DNA	CDR3
TRBJ1-2	TRBD1	TRBV5-5	many	TGTGCCAGCAGCCCAGTAGGACAGGGAGGGGATGGCTACACCTTC	CASSPVGQGGDGYTF
TRBJ2-7	TRBD2	TRBV20-1	many	TGCAGCCCCGAATTCGCAGGACTAGTTTTCCACGAGCAGTACTTC	CSPEFAGLVFHEQYF
TRBJ2-6	TRBD2	TRBV6-2/TRBV6-3	NA	TGTGCCAGCAGCCCACAGCGGGGGGGCTCTGGGGCCAACGTCCTGACTTTC	CASSPQRGGSGANVLTF
TRBJ1-5	NA	TRBV30	many	TGTGCCTGGAGTGTAGGCTACAGGGAAGGCCGCGGCAATCAGCCCCAGCATTTT	CAWSVGYREGRGNQPQHF
TRBJ2-7	NA	TRBV5-1	few	TGCGCCAGCAGCTTCGGGGGACAGCCGACAGTTTACTACGAGCAGTACTTC	CASSFGGQPTVYYEQYF
TRBJ1-1	NA	TRBV6-1	few	TGTGCCAGCGGAACGAGTCGGGGCTTTGAAGCTTTCTTT	CASGTSRGFEAFF
TRBJ2-7	TRBD2	TRBV5-1	few	TGCGCCAGCAGCATAACGTTAGCGGGGGGTACCTACGAGCAGTACTTC	CASSITLAGGTYEQYF
TRBJ1-1	NA	TRBV15	many	TGTGCCACCAGCAGAGTGCTTGGACAGACTGGAGCTTTCTTT	CATSRVLGQTGAFF
TRBJ2-5	NA	TRBV6-5	many	TGTGCCAGCAGTCTATCAGGGCCTCGTGCCCCGGGGTACTTC	CASSLSGPRAPGYF
TRBJ1-2	NA	TRBV25-1	many	TGTGCCAGCAGCGCAGGGTTCGGCTACACCTTC	CASSAGFGYTF
TRBJ2-1	TRBD2	TRBV12-3/TRBV12-4	many	TGTGCCAGCAGCATCCCTAGCGGGGGGGCGAGTGAGCAGTTCTTC	CASSIPSGGASEQFF
TRBJ2-3	NA	TRBV12-3/TRBV12-4	many	TGTGCCAGCAGCACTGGGCGGTTCACGCAGTATTTT	CASSTGRFTQYF
TRBJ2-2	NA	TRBV12-3/TRBV12-4	NA	TGTGCCAGCAGCAGGACGGGACTTAACACCGGGGAGCTGTTTTTT	CASSRTGLNTGELFF
TRBJ2-1	NA	TRBV29-1	many	TGCAGCGTTGCGTTGGTCGGTGGTGAGCAGTTCTTC	CSVALVGGEQFF
TRBJ2-7	NA	TRBV5-6	many	TGTGCCAGCAGCGAGGGACAAGAGTACGAGCAGTACTTC	CASSEGQEYEQYF
TRBJ2-1	NA	TRBV5-1	NA	TGCGCCAGCAGCATTGGGACCTCCCTTGAGCAGTTCTTC	CASSIGTSLEQFF
TRBJ1-5	TRBD1	TRBV7-8	few	TGTGCCACGTCCCCATTTCGGGACAGTCATCAGCCCCAGCATTTT	CATSPFRDSHQPQHF
TRBJ1-2	TRBD1	TRBV7-9	many	TGTGCCACATCGACAGGGGAGGTTGTAGGCGGCTACACCTTC	CATSTGEVVGGYTF
TRBJ2-3	TRBD2	TRBV5-1	few	TGCGCCAGCAGCCCTGAACGAATACTAGCGGGGAAGACAGATACGCAGTATTTT	CASSPERILAGKTDTQYF
TRBJ2-4	NA	TRBV4-2	many	TGTGCCAGCAGCCAAAAGTATCAAAACATTCAGTACTTC	CASSQKYQNIQYF
TRBJ2-5	TRBD2	TRBV5-1	many	TGCGCCAGCAGCAAGGCCGGGACTAGCGGTTCGTACCAAGAGACCCAGTACTTC	CASSKAGTSGSYQETQYF
TRBJ2-7	NA	TRBV7-2	many	TGTGCCAGCAGCGAAGCAGGGTCCGGGCAGTACTTC	CASSEAGSGQYF
TRBJ2-1	NA	TRBV12-5	many	TGTGCTAGTGGTTTGTCGGGGGGCGCCGAGCAGTTCTTC	CASGLSGGAEQFF
TRBJ2-3	NA	TRBV6-5	many	TGTGCCAGCCGACTGGGCCACCTCCCAGATACGCAGTATTTT	CASRLGHLPDTQYF
TRBJ1-1	NA	TRBV7-2	many	TGTGCCAGCAGTCCAGGGTCTGAAGCTTTCTTT	CASSPGSEAFF
TRBJ1-6	TRBD1	TRBV7-9	many	TGTGCCAGCACCCGTACCCCACGCCGGGACAGTGGCTCCTATAATTCACCCCTCCACTTT	CASTRTPRRDSGSYNSPLHF
TRBJ2-5	NA	TRBV7-7	many	TGTGCCACCAAAAGAAGGGTTACAGGTGCCCAGTACTTC	CATKRRVTGAQYF
TRBJ1-1	NA	TRBV14	many	TGTGCCAGCAGTCGAGTAATCCAGGGTTCACATATGAACACTGAAGCTTTCTTT	CASSRVIQGSHMNTEAFF
TRBJ1-4	NA	TRBV2	many	TGTGCCAGCAGCATTGTAATAGGGGAAAAACTGTTTTTT	CASSIVIGEKLFF
TRBJ1-1	TRBD1	TRBV4-2	many	TGTGCCAGCAGCAAAAGACAGGGGGAGAACACTGAAGCTTTCTTT	CASSKRQGENTEAFF
TRBJ2-6	NA	TRBV3-1	many	TGTGCCAGCCCTAGGGTACGTGCGGTGGCCAACGTCCTGACTTTC	CASPRVRAVANVLTF
TRBJ1-1	NA	TRBV7-3	NA	TGTGCCAGCAGCTTAGGTCGAGCGAACACTGAAGCTTTCTTT	CASSLGRANTEAFF
TRBJ2-1	TRBD1	TRBV25-1	many	TGTGCCAGCAGATCGACAGGGGGCAATGAGCAGTTCTTC	CASRSTGGNEQFF
TRBJ2-7	TRBD1	TRBV10-3	many	TGTGCCATCAGTGAGTTGGGACAGGGGTCCTACGAGCAGTACTTC	CAISELGQGSYEQYF
TRBJ1-6	NA	TRBV5-1	few	TGCGCCAGCAGCTTGGAGGGGGGCAGTAATTCACCCCTCCACTTT	CASSLEGGSNSPLHF
TRBJ2-6	NA	TRBV12-3/TRBV12-4	many	TGTGCCAGCAGTTTTATGAGTGGGGCCAACGTCCTGACTTTC	CASSFMSGANVLTF
TRBJ1-2	NA	TRBV6-2/TRBV6-3	many	TGTGCCAGCAGCAACAGTCTTGGCTACACCTTC	CASSNSLGYTF
TRBJ2-7	NA	TRBV24-1	many	TGTGCCACCGGCGGGGGACAGGACTACGAGCAGTACTTC	CATGGGQDYEQYF
TRBJ2-3	NA	TRBV28	NA	TGTGCCAGCAGTTTCCGGGTTGCAAATACGCAGTATTTT	CASSFRVANTQYF
TRBJ2-2	NA	TRBV6-4	many	TGTGCCAGCAGTGACATAGCGGACACCGGGGAGCTGTTTTTT	CASSDIADTGELFF
TRBJ2-7	TRBD2	TRBV12-3/TRBV12-4	many	TGTGCCAGCAGTTTAGCCGGCGGGGGGGCCTACGAGCAGTACTTC	CASSLAGGGAYEQYF
TRBJ2-1	TRBD2	TRBV20-1	many	TGCAGTGCTAGTTTGAGCGGGGGGACTCACGAGGGGTTCTTC	CSASLSGGTHEGFF
TRBJ2-7	NA	TRBV25-1	many	TGTGCCAGCACTGGGGGCCGTAGCGAGCAGTACTTC	CASTGGRSEQYF
TRBJ2-2	TRBD1	TRBV20-1	medium-sized	TGCAGTGCTAGATCTAAGGACAGGGGTGTAACCGGGGAGCTGTTTTTT	CSARSKDRGVTGELFF
TRBJ2-3	TRBD2	TRBV2	many	TGTGCCAGCAGTGCAGGACTAGCGGGGGTTGGCGGCACAGATACGCAGTATTTT	CASSAGLAGVGGTDTQYF
TRBJ1-1	TRBD1	TRBV4-2	many	TGTGCCAGCAGCCAAGCAATACAGGGGTTGGGCACTGAAGCTTTCTTT	CASSQAIQGLGTEAFF
TRBJ1-1	TRBD1	TRBV30	few	TGTGCCTGGAGGAGAGGACAGGGATCTTGGAACACTGAAGCTTTCTTT	CAWRRGQGSWNTEAFF
TRBJ1-5	NA	TRBV6-5	many	TGTGCCAGCAGTCACAATATTGACGGCAATCAGCCCCAGCATTTT	CASSHNIDGNQPQHF
TRBJ2-4	NA	TRBV7-9	NA	TGTGCCAGCAGCTTAGCGCTGGACAGCGAGAGGCCGTTAGCCAAAAACATTCAGTACTTC	CASSLALDSERPLAKNIQYF
TRBJ1-4	NA	TRBV12-3/TRBV12-4	many	TGTGCCAGCAGTTATATGGACCCTAATGAAAAACTGTTTTTT	CASSYMDPNEKLFF
TRBJ2-7	TRBD1	TRBV28	few	TGTGCCAGCAGTACCCCCGGCCGGACAGGATATAACGAGCAGTACTTC	CASSTPGRTGYNEQYF
TRBJ2-6	NA	TRBV29-1	NA	TGCAGCGTGAGGGGCAGCTCTGGGGCCAACGTCCTGACTTTC	CSVRGSSGANVLTF
TRBJ2-1	TRBD1	TRBV18	many	TGTGCCAGCTCGCGAAGGGACAGAGTGAGGAATGAGCAGTTCTTC	CASSRRDRVRNEQFF
TRBJ1-5	TRBD1	TRBV7-3	many	TGTGCCAGCAAAGGGGACAGAGCATCGAGGTGGATTCAGCCCCAGCATTTT	CASKGDRASRWIQPQHF
TRBJ2-7	NA	TRBV4-3	many	TGCGCCAGCAGCCAAGTAGTAGCCGGCGACGCATTCGAAACCTACGAGCAGTACTTC	CASSQVVAGDAFETYEQYF
TRBJ2-3	NA	TRBV24-1	many	TGTGCCACCAGTGATTTGTCTGGGGGTAACGCAGATACGCAGTATTTT	CATSDLSGGNADTQYF
TRBJ2-1	NA	TRBV11-3	NA	TGTGCCAGCAGCCACTCAGGGGCCCCCTACAATGAGCAGTTCTTC	CASSHSGAPYNEQFF
TRBJ2-2	NA	TRBV21-1	many	TGTGCCAGCAGCAAAGGGGGGAGAACAATCGGCGGGGAGCTGTTTTTT	CASSKGGRTIGGELFF
TRBJ2-3	NA	TRBV20-1	many	TGCAGTGCTGACGGTACGTCTGACACAGATACGCAGTATTTT	CSADGTSDTDTQYF
TRBJ2-1	TRBD2	TRBV5-1	few	TGCGCCAGCAGCTGGACTAGCAATGAGCAGTTCTTC	CASSWTSNEQFF